This T cell receptor beta chain was obtained from a study of CD4 T cells in lung cancer (dated by TCRdb to about 2019). For context, the study as a whole: The study screened blood T cells of NSCLC patients for responses to candidate mutation-encoded neoepitopes and isolated neoantigen-specific CD4+ T-cell clones and TCRs. Aged 60 to 69 when blood was donated, the resected patients, most of whom were former smokers, had either lung adenocarcinoma or squamous cell carcinoma. Before blood donation, patients had received treatments including platinum chemotherapy, and some received nivolumab or pembrolizumab. Tumor and non-adjacent lung tissue came from a handful of patients undergoing curative-intent resections for stage I-III non-small cell lung cancer. The frequency of neoantigen-specific clonotypes in tumor resections, non-adjacent lung and cultured T-cell products was followed using TCRB deep sequencing.

Germline trimming amounts to 6 bases on V and 0 bases on J, with 7 as the count of junction bases outside the gene matches. The CDR3, from cysteine to phenylalanine, totals 15 residues. Just the 45-base CDR3 DNA is kept, in frame starting at base 1. Based on the germline V gene, the CDR1 and CDR2 sequences are MNHNS and SASEGT. Library generation was performed with the immunoSEQ multiplex PCR assay. DNA was isolated using Qiagen DNeasy or QIAamp micro DNA kits, and TCRB was sequenced using the Adaptive Biotechnology human TCRB sequencing kit. TCRB libraries were sequenced on an Illumina MiSeq. In the original analysis: TCRB sequence data were analyzed using the kit provider's software, and tumor enrichment of clonotype templates was assessed with Fisher's exact test. In TCRdb, the immuneACCESS table is reduced to in-frame sequences with V and J assigned. These tables do not hold every clone; where another copy was compared, an unresolved V gene accounts for under half, and the others remain unexplained. From that table come the V and J calls and clone size; the DNA was used to work out D and trimming. This sample has roughly 9,800 clones in its table, and 50% to 75% of those were observed once. The ten largest clones represent 15% to 19% of the sample.

Overall results and qualifications from the work: Some responses derived from blood might reflect in vitro priming of naive T cells or cross-reactivity instead of memory responses to the cancer.

From the same resection, non-adjacent lung tissue was collected as far as possible from the malignant lesion, at a distance of at least 3 cm. This clone was observed once. The target of this receptor is not known. Nothing much larger sits one base from this clone, and base qualities are not available. This TCR derives from a man aged 60 to 69 with non-small cell lung cancer. Rearrangement joined TRBV6-1 to TRBJ2-7, with 8 bases matching TRBD2. The sample taken for sequencing was normal lung tissue taken away from the tumor. The DNA is as follows: TGTGCCAGCAGGTCAACTAGCGGCAGCTCCTACGAGCAGTACTTC. Translated, this gives CASRSTSGSSYEQYF.